This T cell receptor (beta chain) was sequenced during a study of T cells in narcolepsy. Study summary: Healthy controls were enrolled alongside patients with narcolepsy type 1 or type 2.

With 7 bases clipped from V and 4 bases from J, the junction kept 10 bases outside the gene matches. This CDR3 spans 16 amino acids. Germline assignment: CDR1 SNHLY and CDR2 FYNNEI. The table came from immunoSEQ multiplex PCR; TCRdb's copy has only in-frame clones and leaves some out. This table holds roughly 25,000 clones, approximately 85% found once. To note about this clone: Its antigen is currently unknown.

Study-level points and caveats: Autoreactive clonotypes reportedly recurred in blood of same and different patients, not controls. Autoreactive HCRT-specific and TRIB2-specific clonotypes were marked in same-patient CSF-versus-blood CD4+ comparisons. No autoreactive T cell clone sequences appeared in some memory CD4+ repertoires.

V usage is TRBV2 and J usage is TRBJ2-7; TRBD2 matches at 13 bases. Sequenced material: CD45RA- memory CD4+ T cells from PBMCs. The receptor was isolated from a human donor with narcolepsy. CDR3 sequence: CASTPGGLAGRYEQYF. The CDR3 DNA reads as TGTGCCAGCACTCCAGGGGGACTAGCGGGAAGGTACGAGCAGTACTTC. The full variable domain, rest sourced from reference TRBV2 and TRBJ2-7, is EPEVTQTPSHQVTQMGQEVILRCVPISNHLYFYWYRQILGQKVEFLVSFYNNEISEKSEIFDDQFSVERPDGSNFTLKIRSTKLEDSAMYFCASTPGGLAGRYEQYFGPGTRLTVT.